The 10 T cell receptor beta chains in this list originate from one sample, sequenced in a study of cytomegalovirus exposure and HLA in healthy donors (TCRdb year 2017). The library was produced with the immunoSEQ multiplex PCR assay. The multiplex PCR relied on a mix of 60 forward primers for TCR Vbeta segments and 13 reverse primers for TCR Jbeta segments. TCRdb re-hosts the immuneACCESS table, in-frame sequences only. Its copies lack some clones; in the studies checked, an unresolved V gene accounts for under half of them, and the cause for the rest is not known. In all, the sample holds around 190,000 clones, and around 83% of those were seen once. The ten largest clonotypes hold roughly 1.1% of the sample. Sequencing used PBMCs. These receptors were taken from a woman aged 35 to 49 in good health and CMV-seronegative.

This rearrangement joins TRBV9 to TRBJ2-6; no definite D call. Germline values: CDR1 SGDLS, CDR2 YYNGEE. With 2 bases removed from V and 0 bases from J, the gap between germline ends came to 6 bases. The CDR3 totals 15 residues. The CDR3 reads CASSVRSSGANVLTF. CDR3 coding DNA: TGTGCCAGCAGCGTCCGGTCCTCTGGGGCCAACGTCCTGACTTTC.

V gene TRBV12-5 combines with J gene TRBJ2-1; D remains ambiguous. The CDR3 covers 17 residues. Germline lookup yields CDR1 LGHNT and CDR2 FRNRAP. The ends were cut back, 1 base at V and 6 bases at J, with 19 bases in the middle. CDR3 nucleotide sequence: TGTGCTAGTGGTTTGGCTGATTGGTCAGGATCACGCAATGAGCAGTTCTTC. This sequence encodes CASGLADWSGSRNEQFF.

The chain has TRBV9 and TRBJ2-3; 11 positions match TRBD2. The CDR3 has 17 residues. Germline-derived CDR1 and CDR2 are SGDLS and YYNGEE. Germline trimming cut 3 bases from V and 5 bases from J; bases unmatched to any gene: 11. The CDR3 region is CASSAGLTSGMGDTQYF. The CDR3 DNA reads as TGTGCCAGCAGCGCGGGTTTGACTAGCGGGATGGGAGATACGCAGTATTTT. The variable domain in full, completed from reference TRBV9 and TRBJ2-3, reads DSGVTQTPKHLITATGQRVTLRCSPRSGDLSVYWYQQSLDQGLQFLIQYYNGEERAKGNILERFSAQQFPDLHSELNLSSLELGDSALYFCASSAGLTSGMGDTQYFGPGTRLTVL.

This chain links TRBV29-1 with TRBJ1-4, with D tentatively TRBD1 (5 bases). V lost 4 bases to trimming and J lost 4 bases, with 10 bases between them. Germline CDR1 reads SQVTM; CDR2 reads ANQGSEA. The CDR3 is 13 residues long. CDR3 in DNA: TGCAGCGTTGGGCAGGGAAGTAATGAAAAACTGTTTTTT. Translated, it gives CSVGQGSNEKLFF.

The chain couples TRBV7-2 to TRBJ1-2; D is uncertain. Germline V gene data show CDR1 as SGHTA and CDR2 as FQGNSA. The length of the CDR3 is 16 residues. The V end lost 5 bases, the J end lost 2 bases, and 18 bases lay between the germline ends. The CDR3 bases are TGTGCCAGCAGCCATCCCAACCAACTAACAAACTATGGCTACACCTTC. Translated, it gives CASSHPNQLTNYGYTF.

The chain couples TRBV5-4 to TRBJ2-6; the match to TRBD1 covers 11 bases. The CDR3 is 17 amino acids. V gave up 6 bases and J gave up 4 bases; unmatched junction bases: 9. Germline V lookup: CDR1 SGHNT, CDR2 YYREEE (reference sequence). The CDR3 DNA sequence: TGTGCCAGCACCTTAGGACAGGGGGCGAGCGGGGCCAACGTCCTGACTTTC. Its protein is CASTLGQGASGANVLTF.

This clone was seen only a few times. The gene calls are TRBV19 and TRBJ1-2; no firm D call. CDR3 size: 13 residues. Germline CDR1 is LNHDA and CDR2 is SQIVND (reference sequence). The V and J ends lost 1 base and 4 bases respectively, with 7 bases between them. The CDR3 loop reads CASSIANSYGYTF. CDR3 sequence (DNA): TGTGCCAGTAGTATAGCCAACAGCTATGGCTACACCTTC.

The chain combines TRBV2 with TRBJ2-7; 11 positions match TRBD2. With V trimmed by 11 bases and J by 7 bases, 10 bases remained unmatched. In germline, CDR1 is SNHLY, CDR2 FYNNEI. This CDR3 spans 13 amino acids. Written as DNA, the CDR3 is TGTGCCTCCGAACGGACTAGCGGGTGGGAGCAGTACTTC. This encodes CASERTSGWEQYF.

The chain has TRBV12-5 and TRBJ2-7; D is unclear. The CDR3 covers 11 residues. Germline loops: CDR1 LGHNT, CDR2 FRNRAP. Trimming took 5 bases from V and 4 from J, leaving 6 bases between them. Here the CDR3 DNA reads TGTGCTAGTGGTCCGGAGTACGAGCAGTACTTC. It codes for CASGPEYEQYF.

The DNA of the CDR3 is TGTGCCAGCAGCCTCGCGGCGGGAGGGCGACGAGATGAGCAGTTCTTC. This sequence encodes CASSLAAGGRRDEQFF. V usage is TRBV7-3 and J usage is TRBJ2-1; 9 bases map to TRBD2. CDR1 is SGHTA, CDR2 FQGTGA, per germline. The CDR3 consists of 16 residues. Unmatched junction bases numbered 13, after V lost 5 bases and J lost 8 bases.